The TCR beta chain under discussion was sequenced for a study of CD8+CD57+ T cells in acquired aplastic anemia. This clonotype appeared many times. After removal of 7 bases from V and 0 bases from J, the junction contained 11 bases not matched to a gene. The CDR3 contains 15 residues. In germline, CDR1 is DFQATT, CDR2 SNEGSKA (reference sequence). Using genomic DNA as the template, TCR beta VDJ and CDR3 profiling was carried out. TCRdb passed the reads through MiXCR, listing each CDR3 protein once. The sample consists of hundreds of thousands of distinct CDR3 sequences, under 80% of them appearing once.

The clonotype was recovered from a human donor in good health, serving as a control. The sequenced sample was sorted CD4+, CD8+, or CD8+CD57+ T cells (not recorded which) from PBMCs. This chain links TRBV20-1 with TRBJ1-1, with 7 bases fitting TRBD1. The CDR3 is CSVTTGNLMNTEAFF. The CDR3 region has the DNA TGCAGTGTGACGACAGGGAACCTTATGAACACTGAAGCTTTCTTT.